The clone carrying this T cell receptor beta chain has a handful of counts. Its cognate antigen is unknown. It was RNA transcripts that yielded the amplified TCR beta CDR3 regions. A set of HTBI primers served as the primers for a first-round RT-PCR of the TCR CDR3. TCRdb passed the multiplex PCR reads through MiXCR, listing each CDR3 protein once. Of under 350,000 distinct CDR3 sequences listed, over 15% are singletons. This sample stems from a study of T cells in Graves' hyperthyroidism and ophthalmopathy. Germline trimming cut 3 bases from V and 5 bases from J; bases unmatched to any gene: 1. This CDR3 region has 13 residues. Graves' hyperthyroidism without ophthalmopathy progression within 18 months was termed stable. Disease duration under 2 months; hyperthyroidism patients were aged 18 to 65. General observations from the study: Also found in blood were most expanded thyroid clonotypes above 0.001.

This chain links TRBV12-3 or TRBV12-4 with TRBJ2-7; 10 nucleotides agree with TRBD1. The origin of this receptor is a woman in her 50s with Graves' hyperthyroidism. Sequenced sample: blood. The CDR3 is CASSFGTGDEQYF. CDR3 sequence (DNA): TGTGCCAGCAGTTTTGGGACAGGGGACGAGCAGTACTTC.